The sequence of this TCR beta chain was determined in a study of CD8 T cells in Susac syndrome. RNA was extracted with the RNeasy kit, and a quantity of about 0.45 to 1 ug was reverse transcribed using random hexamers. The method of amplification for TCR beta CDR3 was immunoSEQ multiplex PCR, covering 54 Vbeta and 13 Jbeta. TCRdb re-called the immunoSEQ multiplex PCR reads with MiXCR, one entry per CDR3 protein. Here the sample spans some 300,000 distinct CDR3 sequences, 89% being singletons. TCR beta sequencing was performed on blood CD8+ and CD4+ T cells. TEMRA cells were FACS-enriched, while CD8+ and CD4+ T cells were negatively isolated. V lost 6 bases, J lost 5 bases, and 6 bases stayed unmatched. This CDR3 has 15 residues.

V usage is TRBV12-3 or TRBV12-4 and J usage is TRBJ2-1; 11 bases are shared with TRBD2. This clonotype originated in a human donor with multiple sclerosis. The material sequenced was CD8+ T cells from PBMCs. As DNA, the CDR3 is TGTGCCAGCAGCTTTACTAGCGGGAGAAACAATGAGCAGTTCTTC. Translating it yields CASSFTSGRNNEQFF.